This T cell receptor (beta chain) was identified during a study of neoadjuvant nivolumab and ipilimumab in lung cancer. General observations from the study: Compared with tumor-adjacent uninvolved lung, resected tumors showed greater richness and clonality. From pretherapy to surgery, tumor richness and clonality rose with dual therapy.

Generated by immunoSEQ multiplex PCR, the TCRdb table keeps only in-frame clones and is missing some. Here the sample spans approximately 7,000 clones, around 80% being singletons. As concerns this clone: Its antigen is currently unknown.

Germline loops: CDR1 MGHRA, CDR2 YSYEKL. V was pared by 0 bases and J by 0 bases, with 5 bases between. This CDR3 contains 14 residues. This specimen consisted of tumor tissue, obtained after neoadjuvant nivolumab, alone or with ipilimumab, at or shortly before surgery. The J gene is TRBJ1-1, the V gene TRBV4-1; D is ambiguous. This receptor was obtained from an adult with non-small cell lung cancer. CDR3 DNA sequence: TGCGCCAGCAGCCAAGAGGCAGTGAACACTGAAGCTTTCTTT. This sequence encodes CASSQEAVNTEAFF.